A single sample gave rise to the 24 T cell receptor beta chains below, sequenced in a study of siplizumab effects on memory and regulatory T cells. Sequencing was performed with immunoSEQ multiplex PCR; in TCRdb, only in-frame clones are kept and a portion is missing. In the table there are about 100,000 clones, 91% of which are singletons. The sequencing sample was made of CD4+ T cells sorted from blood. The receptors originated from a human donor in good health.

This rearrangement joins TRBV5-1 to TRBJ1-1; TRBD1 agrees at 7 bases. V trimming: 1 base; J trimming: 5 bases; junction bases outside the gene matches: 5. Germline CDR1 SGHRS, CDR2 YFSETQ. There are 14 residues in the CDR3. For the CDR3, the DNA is TGCGCCAGCAGCTTGACGACAGGGTCGACTGAAGCTTTCTTT. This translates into CASSLTTGSTEAFF.

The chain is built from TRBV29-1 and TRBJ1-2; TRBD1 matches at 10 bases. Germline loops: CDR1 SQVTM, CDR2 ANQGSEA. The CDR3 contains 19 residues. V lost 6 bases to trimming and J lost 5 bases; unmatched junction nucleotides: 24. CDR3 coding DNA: TGCAGCGTCCCACTAACCGACAGGGGGCGCGGATCAGGAAGTTATGGCTACACCTTC. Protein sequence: CSVPLTDRGRGSGSYGYTF.

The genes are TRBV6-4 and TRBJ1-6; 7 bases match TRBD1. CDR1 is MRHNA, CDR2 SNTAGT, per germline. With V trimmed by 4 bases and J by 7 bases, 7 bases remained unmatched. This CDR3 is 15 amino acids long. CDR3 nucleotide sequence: TGTGCCAGCAGTGCGGACCCAGGGGGAAATTCACCCCTCCACTTT. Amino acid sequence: CASSADPGGNSPLHF.

The CDR3 is CASSERTGPYEQYF. The CDR3, as DNA: TGTGCCAGCAGCGAGAGGACAGGCCCCTACGAGCAGTACTTC. This rearrangement joins TRBV9 to TRBJ2-7, with 7 positions matching TRBD1. In germline, CDR1 is SGDLS, CDR2 YYNGEE. Trimming at V came to 3 bases and at J to 2 bases, leaving 5 bases not matched to a gene. CDR3 length equals 14 residues.

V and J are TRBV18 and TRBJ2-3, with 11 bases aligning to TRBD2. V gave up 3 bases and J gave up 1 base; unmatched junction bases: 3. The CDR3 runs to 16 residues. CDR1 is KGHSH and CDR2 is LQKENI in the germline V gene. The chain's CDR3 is CASSPPLAGGTDTQYF. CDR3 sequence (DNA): TGTGCCAGCTCACCTCCACTAGCGGGGGGCACAGATACGCAGTATTTT.

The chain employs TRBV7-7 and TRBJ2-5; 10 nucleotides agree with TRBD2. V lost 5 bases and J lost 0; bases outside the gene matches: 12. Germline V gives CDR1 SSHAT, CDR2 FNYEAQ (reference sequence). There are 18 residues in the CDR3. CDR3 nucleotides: TGTGCCAGCAGCCCCCGGGGGCGGCTAGCGGGGGACCAAGAGACCCAGTACTTC. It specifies CASSPRGRLAGDQETQYF.

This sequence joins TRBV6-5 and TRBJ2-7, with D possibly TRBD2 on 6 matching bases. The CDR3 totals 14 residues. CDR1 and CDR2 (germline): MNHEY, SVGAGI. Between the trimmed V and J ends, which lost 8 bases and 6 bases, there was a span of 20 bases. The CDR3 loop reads CASLSSIGTSEQYF. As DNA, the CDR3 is TGTGCCAGCCTTTCCTCGATTGGGACTTCCGAGCAGTACTTC.

CDR3 bases: TGTGCCAGCAGTGACTCCCGCTCTTGGGTGAATGAGCAGTTCTTC. It encodes CASSDSRSWVNEQFF. The chain has TRBV6-4 and TRBJ2-1; D not certain. This CDR3 is built from 15 residues. Trimming stripped 0 bases from V and 7 bases from J, with 13 bases between. CDR1 and CDR2 (germline): MRHNA, SNTAGT.

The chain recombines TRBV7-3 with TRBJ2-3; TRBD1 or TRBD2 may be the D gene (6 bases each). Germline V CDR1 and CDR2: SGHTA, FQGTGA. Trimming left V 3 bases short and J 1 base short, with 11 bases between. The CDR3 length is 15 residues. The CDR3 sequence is CASSLGGRGTDTQYF. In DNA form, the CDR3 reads TGTGCCAGCAGCTTGGGGGGCCGGGGCACAGATACGCAGTATTTT. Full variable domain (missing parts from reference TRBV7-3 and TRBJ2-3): GAGVSQTPSNKVTEKGKYVELRCDPISGHTALYWYRQSLGQGPEFLIYFQGTGAADDSGLPNDRFFAVRPEGSVSTLKIQRTERGDSAVYLCASSLGGRGTDTQYFGPGTRLTVL.

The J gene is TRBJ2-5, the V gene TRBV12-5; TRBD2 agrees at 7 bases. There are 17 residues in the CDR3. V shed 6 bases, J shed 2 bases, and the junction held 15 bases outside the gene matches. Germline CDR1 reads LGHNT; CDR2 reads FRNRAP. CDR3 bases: TGTGCTAGTGGCTTATCCCCCAGAAGCGGGACTCAAGAGACCCAGTACTTC. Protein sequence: CASGLSPRSGTQETQYF.

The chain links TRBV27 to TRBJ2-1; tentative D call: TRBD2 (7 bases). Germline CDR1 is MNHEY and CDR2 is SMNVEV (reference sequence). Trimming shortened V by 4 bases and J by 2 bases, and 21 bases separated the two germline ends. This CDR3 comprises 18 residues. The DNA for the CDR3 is TGTGCCAGCAGTTCCCCGGCCTTTAGGGGGGGCCCCTACAATGAGCAGTTCTTC. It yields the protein CASSSPAFRGGPYNEQFF.

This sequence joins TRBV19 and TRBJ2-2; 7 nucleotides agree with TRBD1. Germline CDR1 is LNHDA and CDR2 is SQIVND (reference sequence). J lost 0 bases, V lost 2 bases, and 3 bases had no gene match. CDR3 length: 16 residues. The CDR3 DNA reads TGTGCCAGTAGTATACTGGGACAGCCGAACACCGGGGAGCTGTTTTTT. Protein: CASSILGQPNTGELFF.

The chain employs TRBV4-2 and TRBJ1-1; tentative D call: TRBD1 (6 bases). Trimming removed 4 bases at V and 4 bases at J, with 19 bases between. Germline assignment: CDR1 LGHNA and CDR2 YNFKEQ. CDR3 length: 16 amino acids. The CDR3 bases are TGTGCCAGCAGCCCAGGGGAGGGGTATAGTACCACTGAAGCTTTCTTT. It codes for CASSPGEGYSTTEAFF.

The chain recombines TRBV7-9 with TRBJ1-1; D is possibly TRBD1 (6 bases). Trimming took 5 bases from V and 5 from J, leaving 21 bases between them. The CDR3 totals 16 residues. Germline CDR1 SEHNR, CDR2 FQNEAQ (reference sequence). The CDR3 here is CASSDYRVKSRTEAFF. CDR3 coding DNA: TGTGCCAGCAGCGACTACAGGGTAAAGTCTCGGACTGAAGCTTTCTTT.

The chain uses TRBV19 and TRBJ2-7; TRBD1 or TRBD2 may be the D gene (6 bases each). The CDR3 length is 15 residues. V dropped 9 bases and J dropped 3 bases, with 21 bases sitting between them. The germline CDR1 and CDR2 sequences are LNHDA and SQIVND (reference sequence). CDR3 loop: CASSAKGDGGYEQYF. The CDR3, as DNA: TGTGCCAGCAGTGCTAAGGGGGACGGGGGCTACGAGCAGTACTTC. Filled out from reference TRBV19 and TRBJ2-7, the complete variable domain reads DGGITQSPKYLFRKEGQNVTLSCEQNLNHDAMYWYRQDPGQGLRLIYYSQIVNDFQKGDIAEGYSVSREKKESFPLTVTSAQKNPTAFYLCASSAKGDGGYEQYFGPGTRLTVT.

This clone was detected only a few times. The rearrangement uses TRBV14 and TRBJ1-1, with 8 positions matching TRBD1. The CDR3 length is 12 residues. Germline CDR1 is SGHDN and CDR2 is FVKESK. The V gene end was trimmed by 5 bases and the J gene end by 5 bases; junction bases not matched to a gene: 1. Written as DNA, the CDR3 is TGTGCCAGCAGCTGGACAGGGACTGAAGCTTTCTTT. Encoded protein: CASSWTGTEAFF.

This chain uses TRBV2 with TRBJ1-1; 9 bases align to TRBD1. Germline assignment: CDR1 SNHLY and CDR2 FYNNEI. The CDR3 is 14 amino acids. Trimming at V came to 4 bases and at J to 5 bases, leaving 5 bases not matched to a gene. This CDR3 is CASSVLGQGTEAFF. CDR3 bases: TGTGCCAGCAGTGTACTGGGACAGGGAACTGAAGCTTTCTTT.

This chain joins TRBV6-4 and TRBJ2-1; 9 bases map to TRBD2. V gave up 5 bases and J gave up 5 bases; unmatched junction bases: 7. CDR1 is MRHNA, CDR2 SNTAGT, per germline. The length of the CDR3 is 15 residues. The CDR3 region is CASSPSSGVNNEQFF. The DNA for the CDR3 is TGTGCCAGCAGTCCTTCTAGCGGGGTCAACAATGAGCAGTTCTTC.

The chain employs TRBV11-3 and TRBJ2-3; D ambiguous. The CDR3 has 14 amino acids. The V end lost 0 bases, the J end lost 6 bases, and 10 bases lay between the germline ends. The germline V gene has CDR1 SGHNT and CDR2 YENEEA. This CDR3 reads CASSLDTGFDTQYF. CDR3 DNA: TGTGCCAGCAGCTTAGATACCGGGTTCGATACGCAGTATTTT.

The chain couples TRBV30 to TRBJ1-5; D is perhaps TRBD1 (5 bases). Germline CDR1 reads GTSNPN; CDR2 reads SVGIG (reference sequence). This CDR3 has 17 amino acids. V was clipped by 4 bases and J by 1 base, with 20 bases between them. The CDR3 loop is CAWKAGLMGSSNQPQHF. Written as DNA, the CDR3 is TGTGCCTGGAAGGCAGGGCTAATGGGTTCCAGCAATCAGCCCCAGCATTTT. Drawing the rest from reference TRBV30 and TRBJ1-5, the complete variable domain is SQTIHQWPATLVQPVGSPLSLECTVEGTSNPNLYWYRQAAGRGLQLLFYSVGIGQISSEVPQNLSASRPQDRQFILSSKKLLLSDSGFYLCAWKAGLMGSSNQPQHFGDGTRLSIL.

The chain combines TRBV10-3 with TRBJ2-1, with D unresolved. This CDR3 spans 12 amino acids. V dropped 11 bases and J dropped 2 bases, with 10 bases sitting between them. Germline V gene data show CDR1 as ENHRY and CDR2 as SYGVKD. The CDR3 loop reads CASSVTYNEQFF. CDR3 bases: TGTGCCTCGTCAGTAACCTACAATGAGCAGTTCTTC.

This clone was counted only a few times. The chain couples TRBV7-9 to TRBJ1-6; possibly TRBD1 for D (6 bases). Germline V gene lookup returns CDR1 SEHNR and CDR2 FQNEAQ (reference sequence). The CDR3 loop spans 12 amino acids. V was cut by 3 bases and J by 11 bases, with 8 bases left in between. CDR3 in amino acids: CASSLTGAPLHF. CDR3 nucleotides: TGTGCCAGCAGCTTGACAGGCGCACCCCTCCACTTT.

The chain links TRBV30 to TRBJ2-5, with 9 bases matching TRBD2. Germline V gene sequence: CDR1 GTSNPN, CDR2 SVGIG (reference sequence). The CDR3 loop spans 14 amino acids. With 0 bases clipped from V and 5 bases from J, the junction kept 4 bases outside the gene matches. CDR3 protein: CAWSVGSGGETQYF. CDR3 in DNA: TGTGCCTGGAGTGTCGGTAGCGGGGGCGAGACCCAGTACTTC.

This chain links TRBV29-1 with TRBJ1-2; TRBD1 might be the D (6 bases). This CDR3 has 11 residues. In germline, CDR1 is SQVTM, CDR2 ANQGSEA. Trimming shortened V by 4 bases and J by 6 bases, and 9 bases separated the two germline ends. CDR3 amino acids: CSVGGGNGYTF. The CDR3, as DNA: TGCAGCGTTGGAGGGGGAAATGGCTACACCTTC.